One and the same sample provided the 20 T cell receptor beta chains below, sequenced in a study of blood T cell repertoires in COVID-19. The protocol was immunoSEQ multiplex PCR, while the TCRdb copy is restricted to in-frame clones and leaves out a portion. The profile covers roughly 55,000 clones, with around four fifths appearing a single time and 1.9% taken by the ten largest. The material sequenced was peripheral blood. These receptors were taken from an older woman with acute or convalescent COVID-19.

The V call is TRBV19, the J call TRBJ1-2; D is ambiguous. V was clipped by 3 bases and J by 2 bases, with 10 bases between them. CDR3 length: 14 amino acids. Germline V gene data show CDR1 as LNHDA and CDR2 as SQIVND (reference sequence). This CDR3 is CASSIPTENYGYTF. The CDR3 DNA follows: TGTGCCAGTAGTATCCCCACAGAAAACTATGGCTACACCTTC.

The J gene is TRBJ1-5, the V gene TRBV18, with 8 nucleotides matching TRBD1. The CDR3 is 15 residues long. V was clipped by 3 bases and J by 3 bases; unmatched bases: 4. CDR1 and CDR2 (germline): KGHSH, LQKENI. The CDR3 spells CASSPPGQANQPQHF. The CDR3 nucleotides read TGTGCCAGCTCACCCCCGGGACAGGCCAATCAGCCCCAGCATTTT.

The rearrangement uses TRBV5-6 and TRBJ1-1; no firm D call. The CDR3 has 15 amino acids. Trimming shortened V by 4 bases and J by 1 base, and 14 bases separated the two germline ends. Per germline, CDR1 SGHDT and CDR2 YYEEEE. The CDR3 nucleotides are TGTGCCAGCAGCCGAGGAGGGAAATCGAACACTGAAGCTTTCTTT. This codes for CASSRGGKSNTEAFF.

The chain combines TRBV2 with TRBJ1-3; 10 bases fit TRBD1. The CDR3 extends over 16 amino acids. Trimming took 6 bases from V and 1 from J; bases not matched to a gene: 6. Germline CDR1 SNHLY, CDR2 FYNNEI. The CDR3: CASRSRTGGSGNTIYF. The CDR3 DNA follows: TGTGCCAGCAGGTCCCGGACAGGGGGTTCTGGAAACACCATATATTTT.

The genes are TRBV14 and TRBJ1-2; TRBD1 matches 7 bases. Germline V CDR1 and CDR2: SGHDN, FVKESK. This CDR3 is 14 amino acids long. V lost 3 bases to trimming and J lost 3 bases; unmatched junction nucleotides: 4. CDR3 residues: CASSQGQSYYGYTF. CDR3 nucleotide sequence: TGTGCCAGCAGCCAGGGACAGAGTTACTATGGCTACACCTTC.

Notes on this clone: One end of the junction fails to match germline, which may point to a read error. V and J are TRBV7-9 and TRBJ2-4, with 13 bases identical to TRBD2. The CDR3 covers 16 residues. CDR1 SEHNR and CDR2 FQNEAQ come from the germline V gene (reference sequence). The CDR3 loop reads CASSLGAPGLAGPVEF. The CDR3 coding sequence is TGTGCCAGCAGCTTAGGGGCACCGGGACTAGCGGGACCCGTAGAGTTC.

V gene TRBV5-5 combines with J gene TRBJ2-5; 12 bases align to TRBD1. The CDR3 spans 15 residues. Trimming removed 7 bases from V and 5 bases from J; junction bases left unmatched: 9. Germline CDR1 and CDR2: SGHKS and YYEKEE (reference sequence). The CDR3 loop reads CASVPGTGGLETQYF. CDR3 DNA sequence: TGTGCCAGCGTACCGGGGACAGGGGGCTTGGAGACCCAGTACTTC.

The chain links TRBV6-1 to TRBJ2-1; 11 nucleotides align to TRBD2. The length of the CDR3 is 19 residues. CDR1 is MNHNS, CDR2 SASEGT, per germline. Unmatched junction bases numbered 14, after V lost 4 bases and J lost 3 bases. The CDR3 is CASSGRASGRFGLYNEQFF. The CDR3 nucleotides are TGTGCCAGCAGTGGTCGTGCTAGCGGGAGGTTTGGCCTCTACAATGAGCAGTTCTTC.

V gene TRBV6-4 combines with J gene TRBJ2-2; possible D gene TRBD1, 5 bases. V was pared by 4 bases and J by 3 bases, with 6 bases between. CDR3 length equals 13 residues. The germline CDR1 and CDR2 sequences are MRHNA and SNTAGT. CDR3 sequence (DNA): TGTGCCAGCAGTGTAGGGGACACCGGGGAGCTGTTTTTT. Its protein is CASSVGDTGELFF.

The CDR3 DNA sequence: TGTGCCAGCAGCCGCAAGACAGGGGGATATGGCTACACCTTC. This encodes CASSRKTGGYGYTF. This chain joins TRBV3-1 (or the pseudogene TRBV3-2) and TRBJ1-2; TRBD1 matches at 9 bases. V lost 4 bases and J lost 5; bases outside the gene matches: 5. Germline-derived CDR1 and CDR2 are LGHDT and YNNKEL (reference sequence). This CDR3 comprises 14 residues.

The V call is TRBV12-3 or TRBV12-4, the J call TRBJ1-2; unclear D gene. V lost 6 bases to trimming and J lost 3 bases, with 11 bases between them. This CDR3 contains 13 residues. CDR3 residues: CASSPSRDYGYTF. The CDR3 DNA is TGTGCCAGCAGCCCCTCAAGAGACTATGGCTACACCTTC.

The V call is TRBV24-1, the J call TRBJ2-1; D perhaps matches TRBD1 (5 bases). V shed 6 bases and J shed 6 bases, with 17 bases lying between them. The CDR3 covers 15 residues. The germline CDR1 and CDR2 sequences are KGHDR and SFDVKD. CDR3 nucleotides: TGTGCCACCAGTAACCCTGGGGCTACCGGCAATGAGCAGTTCTTC. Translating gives CATSNPGATGNEQFF.

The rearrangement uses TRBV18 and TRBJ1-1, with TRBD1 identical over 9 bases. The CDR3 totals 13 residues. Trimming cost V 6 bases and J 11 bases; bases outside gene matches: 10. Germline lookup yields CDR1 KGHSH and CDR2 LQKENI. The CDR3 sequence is CASSAGQGSRAFF. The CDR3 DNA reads TGTGCCAGCTCGGCGGGACAGGGTTCTCGGGCTTTCTTT.

The CDR3 loop is CASSSGQPAGNTIYF. CDR3 DNA sequence: TGTGCCAGCAGCTCGGGACAGCCAGCTGGAAACACCATATATTTT. The gene calls are TRBV7-8 and TRBJ1-3; 7 nucleotides agree with TRBD1. V lost 4 bases to trimming and J lost 2 bases; unmatched junction nucleotides: 5. Germline-derived CDR1 and CDR2 are SGHVS and FQNEAQ. This CDR3 is 15 amino acids long. Full variable domain (rest looked up from reference TRBV7-8 and TRBJ1-3): GAGVSQSPRYKVAKRGQDVALRCDPISGHVSLFWYQQALGQGPEFLTYFQNEAQLDKSGLPSDRFFAERPEGSVSTLKIQRTQQEDSAVYLCASSSGQPAGNTIYFGEGSWLTVV.

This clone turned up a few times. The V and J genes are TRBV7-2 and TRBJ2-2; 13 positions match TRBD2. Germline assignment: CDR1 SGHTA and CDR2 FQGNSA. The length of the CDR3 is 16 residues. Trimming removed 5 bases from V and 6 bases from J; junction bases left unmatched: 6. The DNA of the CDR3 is TGTGCCAGCAGCCCCGGACTAGCGGGGGTTCCCGGGGAGCTGTTTTTT. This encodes CASSPGLAGVPGELFF.

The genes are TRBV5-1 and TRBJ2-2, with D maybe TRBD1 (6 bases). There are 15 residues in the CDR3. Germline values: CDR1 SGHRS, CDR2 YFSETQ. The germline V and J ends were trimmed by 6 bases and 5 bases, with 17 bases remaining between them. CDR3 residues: CASTLGTGITGELFF. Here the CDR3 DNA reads TGCGCCAGCACCCTTGGTACAGGGATTACCGGGGAGCTGTTTTTT. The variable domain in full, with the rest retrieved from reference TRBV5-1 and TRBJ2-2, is KAGVTQTPRYLIKTRGQQVTLSCSPISGHRSVSWYQQTPGQGLQFLFEYFSETQRNKGNFPGRFSGRQFSNSRSEMNVSTLELGDSALYLCASTLGTGITGELFFGEGSRLTVL.

The CDR3 is CASSIDRVYGYTF. For the CDR3, the DNA is TGTGCCAGTAGTATAGACAGGGTCTATGGCTACACCTTC. The chain joins TRBV19 to TRBJ1-2; a weak D match, TRBD1 (5 bases). This CDR3 region has 13 residues. Germline CDR1 LNHDA, CDR2 SQIVND (reference sequence). Trimming stripped 0 bases from V and 4 bases from J, with 6 bases between. The variable domain in full, completed from reference TRBV19 and TRBJ1-2, reads DGGITQSPKYLFRKEGQNVTLSCEQNLNHDAMYWYRQDPGQGLRLIYYSQIVNDFQKGDIAEGYSVSREKKESFPLTVTSAQKNPTAFYLCASSIDRVYGYTFGSGTRLTVV.

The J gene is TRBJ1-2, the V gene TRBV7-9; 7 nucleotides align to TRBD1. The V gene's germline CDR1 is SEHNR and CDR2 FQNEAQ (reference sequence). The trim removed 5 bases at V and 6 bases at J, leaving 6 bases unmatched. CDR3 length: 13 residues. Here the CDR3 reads CASSTPTGHGYTF. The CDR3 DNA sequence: TGTGCCAGCAGCACACCGACAGGGCATGGCTACACCTTC.

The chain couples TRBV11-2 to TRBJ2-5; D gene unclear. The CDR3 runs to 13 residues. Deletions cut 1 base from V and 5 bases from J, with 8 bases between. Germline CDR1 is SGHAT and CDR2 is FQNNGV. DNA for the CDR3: TGTGCCAGCAGCTTAGGTTTCGCGGAGACCCAGTACTTC. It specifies CASSLGFAETQYF.

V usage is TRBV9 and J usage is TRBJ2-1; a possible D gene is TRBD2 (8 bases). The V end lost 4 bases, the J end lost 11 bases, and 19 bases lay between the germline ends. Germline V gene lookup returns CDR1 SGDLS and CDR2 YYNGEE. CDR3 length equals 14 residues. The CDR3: CASSPPGGGGKQFF. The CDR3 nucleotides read TGTGCCAGCAGCCCCCCGGGAGGGGGCGGGAAGCAGTTCTTC.